The sequence of this TCR beta chain was determined in a study of cytomegalovirus exposure and HLA in healthy donors. Study-level results: In a later analysis, an Asian-associated ancestry cluster reportedly showed fewer N-insertions than the approximately 620-donor mean. TCR beta V- and J-gene trimming, according to a later analysis, was linked to a missense DCLRE1C variant.

A note on this clone: Its antigen is as yet unknown.

60 Vbeta and 13 Jbeta primers were used in PCR. The protocol was immunoSEQ multiplex PCR, while the TCRdb copy is restricted to in-frame clones and leaves out a portion. The sample lists 150,000 to 200,000 clones; 80% to 90% were seen once. At the time of sampling, donors were nominally healthy, though unrecorded immune exposures were likely. The sequenced sample consisted of PBMCs. The sequence was collected from a man aged 50 to 59 in good health and CMV-seropositive.

CDR3 amino acids: CASSQALSEGLYEQYF. In DNA, the CDR3 is TGCGCCAGCAGCCAAGCCCTTTCGGAGGGGCTCTACGAGCAGTACTTC. The J gene is TRBJ2-7, the V gene TRBV4-1; TRBD2 might be the D (6 bases). CDR3 length: 16 residues. The germline V gene has CDR1 MGHRA and CDR2 YSYEKL. The V end lost 1 base, the J end lost 3 bases, and 16 bases lay between the germline ends.